These 22 T cell receptor beta chains originate from one sample sequenced in a study of glioma-infiltrating T cells after dendritic cell vaccination. This table comes from immunoSEQ multiplex PCR, and its TCRdb copy is limited to in-frame clones, with some not included. The sample carries fewer than 50,000 clones, approximately 80% recorded once. Here the sequenced sample was blood, taken before dendritic cell vaccination. These receptors were taken from a human donor with glioblastoma.

V usage is TRBV6-1 and J usage is TRBJ2-2, with 8 positions matching TRBD1. Germline CDR1 reads MNHNS; CDR2 reads SASEGT. V lost 4 bases, J lost 5 bases, and 6 bases stayed unmatched. The CDR3 consists of 15 residues. The CDR3 coding sequence is TGTGCCAGCAGTGTTGTAACAGGGGGGACCGGGGAGCTGTTTTTT. The encoded protein is CASSVVTGGTGELFF.

This clone has only a few counts. The V call is TRBV4-1, the J call TRBJ1-2; D is perhaps TRBD1 (5 bases). Germline V CDR1 and CDR2: MGHRA, YSYEKL. V lost 0 bases, J lost 4 bases, and 12 bases lay in between. The CDR3 is 15 amino acids. CDR3 region: CASSQDPTATYGYTF. Here the CDR3 DNA reads TGCGCCAGCAGCCAAGACCCGACAGCTACCTATGGCTACACCTTC.

V usage is TRBV19 and J usage is TRBJ1-4; 8 bases agree with TRBD1. The trim removed 6 bases at V and 8 bases at J, leaving 5 bases unmatched. CDR3 length equals 13 residues. Germline CDR1 and CDR2: LNHDA and SQIVND (reference sequence). CDR3 sequence reads: CASRLTGEEKLFF. In DNA, the CDR3 is TGTGCCAGTAGGCTGACAGGGGAGGAAAAACTGTTTTTT.

The chain has TRBV28 and TRBJ2-5, with D possibly TRBD2 on 5 matching bases. CDR1 is MDHEN and CDR2 is SYDVKM in the germline V gene. V was clipped by 0 bases and J by 9 bases, with 8 bases between them. The CDR3 totals 12 residues. The CDR3 spells CASSLWEEAQYF. The CDR3, as DNA: TGTGCCAGCAGTTTATGGGAGGAGGCCCAGTACTTC. The variable domain in full, with the rest retrieved from reference TRBV28 and TRBJ2-5, is DVKVTQSSRYLVKRTGEKVFLECVQDMDHENMFWYRQDPGLGLRLIYFSYDVKMKEKGDIPEGYSVSREKKERFSLILESASTNQTSMYLCASSLWEEAQYFGPGTRLLVL.

There are a few counts of this clone. The rearrangement links TRBV19 to TRBJ2-1; 10 bases map to TRBD2. The CDR3 totals 17 residues. V shed 7 bases and J 7 bases; nucleotides not matched to a gene: 16. Germline V gene data show CDR1 as LNHDA and CDR2 as SQIVND (reference sequence). In nucleotides, the CDR3 is TGTGCCAGTAATAACATACAGCGGGGGGGCCCTTTTAATGAGCAGTTCTTC. As protein: CASNNIQRGGPFNEQFF.

This chain connects TRBV10-3 to TRBJ2-5, with 7 bases aligning to TRBD1. The trim removed 6 bases at V and 0 bases at J, leaving 1 base unmatched. The germline CDR1 and CDR2 sequences are ENHRY and SYGVKD. This CDR3 contains 13 residues. In nucleotides, the CDR3 is TGTGCCATCAGAGGACAGGACCAAGAGACCCAGTACTTC. Translated: CAIRGQDQETQYF.

The CDR3 sequence is CASSPRGRSSTDTQYF. CDR3 nucleotide sequence: TGTGCCAGCAGCCCAAGGGGCAGATCTAGCACAGATACGCAGTATTTT. The V call is TRBV7-3, the J call TRBJ2-3; a possible D gene is TRBD1 (5 bases). V gave up 5 bases and J gave up 0 bases, with 15 bases separating them. This CDR3 is 16 amino acids long. The V gene's germline CDR1 is SGHTA and CDR2 FQGTGA.

The chain employs TRBV7-9 and TRBJ2-5; 9 bases are a match to TRBD1. The junction had 2 bases not matched to a gene; V was cut back by 2 bases and J by 4 bases. Germline lookup yields CDR1 SEHNR and CDR2 FQNEAQ (reference sequence). The CDR3 runs to 14 residues. CDR3 sequence (DNA): TGTGCCAGCAGCTTATCACAGGGGGCAGAGACCCAGTACTTC. Encoded protein: CASSLSQGAETQYF.

CDR3 in amino acids: CASSLTGGFAEAFF. The CDR3 nucleotides are TGTGCCAGCAGCTTAACAGGGGGCTTCGCTGAAGCTTTCTTT. This chain links TRBV7-3 with TRBJ1-1, with TRBD1 matching 7 bases. This CDR3 comprises 14 residues. The germline V gene encodes CDR1 SGHTA and CDR2 FQGTGA. Trimming took 0 bases from V and 6 from J; bases not matched to a gene: 4.

This chain links TRBV4-1 with TRBJ1-4, with D unresolved. V lost 1 base to trimming and J lost 0 bases, with 6 bases between them. Germline loops: CDR1 MGHRA, CDR2 YSYEKL. The CDR3 covers 15 residues. The CDR3: CASSQGHATNEKLFF. CDR3 sequence (DNA): TGCGCCAGCAGCCAAGGACACGCAACTAATGAAAAACTGTTTTTT.

V is TRBV29-1 and J is TRBJ2-2, with 9 bases fitting TRBD2. Germline lookup yields CDR1 SQVTM and CDR2 ANQGSEA. J lost 0 bases, V lost 4 bases, and 3 bases had no gene match. CDR3 length: 15 amino acids. The CDR3 sequence: CSVVAGVSNTGELFF. DNA for the CDR3: TGCAGCGTTGTAGCGGGGGTATCGAACACCGGGGAGCTGTTTTTT.

In this sample, this clone turned up once. The rearrangement uses TRBV7-2 and TRBJ2-7; 7 bases match TRBD1. In germline, CDR1 is SGHTA, CDR2 FQGNSA. The V and J ends lost 0 bases and 4 bases, in that order; junction bases with no gene match: 9. CDR3 size: 16 residues. DNA of the CDR3: TGTGCCAGCAGCTTAGCCGACAGGGCTTCATTGTACGAGCAGTACTTC. Amino acids: CASSLADRASLYEQYF.

The chain carries TRBV6-5 and TRBJ1-2; 8 positions agree with TRBD1. J was trimmed by 3 bases and V by 6 bases; bases with no gene match: 9. The CDR3 is 15 amino acids. Germline-derived CDR1 and CDR2 are MNHEY and SVGAGI. This chain's CDR3 is CASSATGAFYYGYTF. CDR3 nucleotides: TGTGCCAGCAGCGCGACAGGGGCCTTCTACTATGGCTACACCTTC.

The genes are TRBV9 and TRBJ1-4, with D possibly matching TRBD1 (5 bases). Germline V CDR1 and CDR2: SGDLS, YYNGEE. Deletions cut 3 bases from V and 0 bases from J, with 9 bases between. The CDR3 is 15 residues long. The CDR3 protein is CASSAIGATNEKLFF. The CDR3 coding sequence is TGTGCCAGCAGCGCGATAGGGGCAACTAATGAAAAACTGTTTTTT.

The chain links TRBV7-2 to TRBJ2-2; D gene unclear. This CDR3 is built from 15 residues. Germline loops: CDR1 SGHTA, CDR2 FQGNSA. V lost 2 bases, J lost 4 bases, and 11 bases lay in between. The CDR3 DNA sequence: TGTGCCAGCAGCTTATCTTGGTCGGGCACCGGGGAGCTGTTTTTT. Translation gives CASSLSWSGTGELFF.

The V call is TRBV19, the J call TRBJ2-7; TRBD1 is a possible D gene (5 bases). The CDR3 extends over 12 amino acids. From germline, CDR1 is LNHDA and CDR2 SQIVND (reference sequence). Trimming removed 7 bases at V and 0 bases at J, with 7 bases between. CDR3: CASTGNSYEQYF. The DNA of the CDR3 is TGTGCCAGTACAGGGAACTCCTACGAGCAGTACTTC.

The genes are TRBV10-3 and TRBJ1-2; D gene ambiguous. Germline CDR1 and CDR2: ENHRY and SYGVKD. The V end was cut by 6 bases, the J end by 2 bases, with 13 bases between. The CDR3 has 14 residues. For the CDR3, the DNA is TGTGCCATCAGAGGAGGGTCCTCGAACTATGGCTACACCTTC. Protein sequence: CAIRGGSSNYGYTF.

This clone was detected only once. V is TRBV4-2 and J is TRBJ2-7; 12 bases match TRBD1. Germline CDR1 reads LGHNA; CDR2 reads YNFKEQ. The CDR3 consists of 18 residues. V dropped 0 bases and J dropped 1; count of bases not matched to a gene: 7. Written as DNA, the CDR3 is TGTGCCAGCAGCCAAGAGGGACAGGGGGCGACCGTATCCTACGAGCAGTACTTC. It encodes CASSQEGQGATVSYEQYF.

As for this clone: Likely a read error: the CDR3 ends without its conserved phenylalanine or tryptophan. The DNA is left out, because the CDR3 cannot be placed on it with certainty; the CDR3 is given as TCRdb lists it. The V call is TRBV2, the J call TRBJ1-2. CDR1 SNHLY and CDR2 FYNNEI come from the germline V gene. The CDR3 adds up to 10 amino acids, both ends counted. CDR3 protein: CASSEAETGS.

The chain combines TRBV27 with TRBJ2-2; D not resolved. V was clipped by 6 bases and J by 0 bases, with 8 bases between them. CDR3 length: 14 amino acids. Germline CDR1 reads MNHEY; CDR2 reads SMNVEV (reference sequence). In DNA, the CDR3 is TGTGCCAGCAGACCCCAGGCGAACACCGGGGAGCTGTTTTTT. Translated: CASRPQANTGELFF.

The genes are TRBV29-1 and TRBJ2-3; 9 bases match TRBD2. V was clipped by 6 bases and J by 1 base; unmatched bases: 11. Germline CDR1 is SQVTM and CDR2 is ANQGSEA. The CDR3 totals 16 residues. The CDR3 region has the DNA TGCAGCGTGCGGAAGCGGGGGGCCTGGGGCACAGATACGCAGTATTTT. Its protein is CSVRKRGAWGTDTQYF.

The V gene is TRBV5-1, the J gene TRBJ2-2; D call uncertain. This CDR3 has 15 amino acids. Deletions cut 0 bases from V and 6 bases from J, with 12 bases between. CDR1 and CDR2 (germline): SGHRS, YFSETQ. CDR3 DNA sequence: TGCGCCAGCAGCTTGGGAAGTCGCCGGGCCGGGGAGCTGTTTTTT. Amino acid sequence: CASSLGSRRAGELFF.